These T cell receptor beta chains were read from a single sample in a study of blood T cells in healthy people across ages. TCRdb itself ran the 5' RACE reads through MiXCR, one entry per CDR3 protein. The sample includes fewer than 600,000 distinct CDR3 sequences, about a quarter of them seen just once. The sample was also linked to a second study, of T cells of mothers and their children.

Sequenced material: blood. These receptor sequences come from a boy between 2 and 10 years old in good health. Each CDR3 is given with its conserved first and last residue. The order of the fields is J gene, V gene, clone size, D gene, CDR3 DNA, CDR3 protein. A D gene is named only where the DNA matches it firmly. A clone size is listed for some rows: how often the clone was seen (once, few, many), or a class if it is expanded.

TRBJ1-5 TRBV20-1 few - TGCAGTGCTAGAGATTCAGTGTCCTCTAGCAATCAGCCCCAGCATTTT CSARDSVSSSNQPQHF
TRBJ2-3 TRBV5-1 - - TGCGCCAGCAGCTTGGCCGGGAGTAGCTCCAGCACAGATACGCAGTATTTT CASSLAGSSSSTDTQYF
TRBJ2-7 TRBV20-1 - - TGCAGTGCTAGAACTCAAGGGTCGAATTACGAGCAGTACTTC CSARTQGSNYEQYF
TRBJ2-5 TRBV6-5 few TRBD1 TGTGCCAGCAATCGACAGGGGGGAGAGACCCAGTACTTC CASNRQGGETQYF
TRBJ2-2 TRBV5-1 - TRBD2 TGCGCCAGCAGCCCCGGACTAGTCACCGGGGAGCTGTTTTTT CASSPGLVTGELFF
TRBJ2-3 TRBV29-1 - - TGCAGCGTTGCGCGAGGTGGCACAGATACGCAGTATTTT CSVARGGTDTQYF
TRBJ1-2 TRBV14 - - TGTGCCAGCAGCCAAGGGCCTTGGGTAGGCTACACCTTC CASSQGPWVGYTF
TRBJ2-5 TRBV2 - - TGTGCCAGCAGGCTAGATGGTATCCAGTACTTC CASRLDGIQYF
TRBJ1-2 TRBV2 - - TGTGCCAGCAGTGAAGCTCACAGGAACTATGGCTACACCTTC CASSEAHRNYGYTF
TRBJ1-1 TRBV6-5 - - TGTGCCAGCAGTTACTCGATGCAGGGCACCAGGAACACTGAAGCTTTCTTT CASSYSMQGTRNTEAFF
TRBJ2-1 TRBV20-1 - - TGCAGTGCCCTGCGGGTGGGTGAGCAGTTCTTC CSALRVGEQFF
TRBJ1-6 TRBV20-1 - TRBD1 TGCAGTGCTATCCAGGGGACAGGGAGATCACCCCTCCACTTT CSAIQGTGRSPLHF
TRBJ2-5 TRBV29-1 - TRBD1 TGCAGCGCCGGGACAGGGACGGAGACCCAGTACTTC CSAGTGTETQYF
TRBJ2-5 TRBV7-6 few TRBD2 TGTGCCAGCGCCTCTAGCGGGAGTCGTCAGACCCAGTACTTC CASASSGSRQTQYF
TRBJ1-1 TRBV20-1 many TRBD1 TGCAGTGCTAGGACAGGGGTTGAAGCTTTCTTT CSARTGVEAFF
TRBJ2-7 TRBV20-1 few - TGCAGTGCTAGAGATCCAATTCGAGACTCCTCCTACGAGCAGTACTTC CSARDPIRDSSYEQYF
TRBJ2-1 TRBV6-1 - TRBD2 TGTGCCAGCACTCCGAGCGGGGGTTACAATGAGCAGTTCTTC CASTPSGGYNEQFF
TRBJ2-4 TRBV27 few TRBD1 TGTGCCAGCAGCTCACAGGGGCCGGGTACCATTCAGTACTTC CASSSQGPGTIQYF
TRBJ2-1 TRBV2 - - TGTGCCAGCAGTGAAGACCCAGCGGCTACCTACAATGAGCAGTTCTTC CASSEDPAATYNEQFF
TRBJ2-5 TRBV15 few - TGTGCCACCAGCAGCGCCGACTATGGCCCATCCGAGACCCAGTACTTC CATSSADYGPSETQYF
TRBJ2-7 TRBV18 few TRBD2 TGTGCCACCGGGGGAGGGACCTCCTACGAGCAGTACTTC CATGGGTSYEQYF
TRBJ2-3 TRBV5-1 many TRBD1 TGCGCCAGCAGCACAAGACAGGGAACAGATACGCAGTATTTT CASSTRQGTDTQYF
TRBJ2-4 TRBV27 few - TGTGCCAGCAGTTTCGGCGGGCACAGGGTAAACATTCAGTACTTC CASSFGGHRVNIQYF
TRBJ2-2 TRBV5-5 once - TGTGCCAGCAGCGGTCCGGGACTGCAGAACACCGGGGAGCTGTTTTTT CASSGPGLQNTGELFF
TRBJ1-2 TRBV28 - TRBD1 TGTGCCAGCAGTTTATTAGCCCAGGGGGCACGGGGCTACACCTTC CASSLLAQGARGYTF
TRBJ2-5 TRBV25-1 few - TGTGCCAGCAGTGATGCCCTAGGGGGAGAGACCCAGTACTTC CASSDALGGETQYF
TRBJ2-3 TRBV27 - - TGTGCCAGCAGACTACTAACGGGACACAGCACAGATACGCAGTATTTT CASRLLTGHSTDTQYF
TRBJ2-7 TRBV29-1 - TRBD2 TGCAGCGTCATGGGGGGGAGCGGGGGGAAGAGCTCCTACGGGCAGTACTTC CSVMGGSGGKSSYGQYF
TRBJ2-3 TRBV3-1 few - TGTGCCAGCAGCCCACAGTGGGCTTTGGGCACAGATACGCAGTATTTT CASSPQWALGTDTQYF
TRBJ2-5 TRBV9 many TRBD2 TGTGCCAGCAGCGTTGATAGCGGGAGAGGAGAGACCCAGTACTTC CASSVDSGRGETQYF
TRBJ2-1 TRBV10-3 few - TGTGCCATCAGTGAACAGGAAGGCAATGAGCAGTTCTTC CAISEQEGNEQFF
TRBJ2-1 TRBV6-1 - TRBD2 TGTGCCAGCACCCCTATAGCGGGGGGGCGTAATGAGCAGTTCTTC CASTPIAGGRNEQFF
TRBJ1-5 TRBV27 few - TGTGCCAGCAGTTTAAAGAGTAATCAGCCCCAGCATTTT CASSLKSNQPQHF
TRBJ2-4 TRBV11-2 few - TGTGCCAGCAGCTTCGCCCAGAAGGGCGACCTAGCCAAAAACATTCAGTACTTC CASSFAQKGDLAKNIQYF
TRBJ2-2 TRBV7-8 - TRBD1 TGTGCCAGCAGCTTAGTACGTCCAGGGGGAACCGGGGAGCTGTTTTTT CASSLVRPGGTGELFF
TRBJ2-1 TRBV27 - - TGTGCCAGCAGTTCATCGCGAGGGCCTGCCTACAATGAGCAGTTCTTC CASSSSRGPAYNEQFF
TRBJ2-5 TRBV29-1 - TRBD2 TGCAGCGTTGCCCAAAACCCCTCTAGCGGGGGGTACCAAGAGACCCAGTACTTC CSVAQNPSSGGYQETQYF
TRBJ2-1 TRBV29-1 few - TGCAGCGTTGAATACCTCTACAATGAGCAGTTCTTC CSVEYLYNEQFF
TRBJ2-1 TRBV5-1 - TRBD2 TGCGCCAGCGCCCTTACCCGGACTAGCAGTTACAATGAGCAGTTCTTC CASALTRTSSYNEQFF
TRBJ2-3 TRBV5-4 - - TGTGCCAGCAGCTTGGGGATGGGCGGGCTCGGGGTCACAGATACGCGGTATTTT CASSLGMGGLGVTDTRYF
TRBJ2-7 TRBV18 - TRBD1 TGTGCCAGCTCACTGGGGACAGGGGAGTCCAACGAGCAGTACTTC CASSLGTGESNEQYF
TRBJ2-3 TRBV7-9 few TRBD2 TGTGCCAGCAGCCCCCGGGGGGAATGGACAGATACGCAGTATTTT CASSPRGEWTDTQYF
TRBJ2-1 TRBV6-6 many - TGTGCCAGCAGTTATGAGGGCCAGCACAATGAGCAGTTCTTC CASSYEGQHNEQFF
TRBJ2-5 TRBV2 - - TGTGCCAGCAGTGATGGGGACATTGCCCAAGAGACCCAGTACTTC CASSDGDIAQETQYF
TRBJ1-2 TRBV4-2 - - TGTGCCAGCAGCCAATACTTTAGGGACCCTTCCTATGGCTACACCTTC CASSQYFRDPSYGYTF
TRBJ2-1 TRBV27 few - TGTGCCAGCCGTCAAAGAGGGCCCTACAATGAGCAGTTCTTC CASRQRGPYNEQFF
TRBJ2-1 TRBV4-3 few TRBD2 TGCGCCAGCAGCCAAGACATTTCACTAGCGGGTTTACCCTCCTACAATGAGCAGTTCTTC CASSQDISLAGLPSYNEQFF
TRBJ2-3 TRBV7-6 few - TGTGCCAGCAGCCTTTACAGCATCACTAGCACAGATACGCAGTATTTT CASSLYSITSTDTQYF
TRBJ2-1 TRBV4-2 few - TGTGCCAGCAGCCAAGGTCAGGGGTCCTACAATGAGCAGTTCTTC CASSQGQGSYNEQFF
TRBJ2-1 TRBV29-1 - - TGCAGCGTTGTACGGCAGGGCTTGGGAGAGCAGTTCTTC CSVVRQGLGEQFF
TRBJ2-7 TRBV20-1 - TRBD2 TGCAGTGCTCCCAAGTACTCGGGACTACCAACCTACGAGCAGTACTTC CSAPKYSGLPTYEQYF